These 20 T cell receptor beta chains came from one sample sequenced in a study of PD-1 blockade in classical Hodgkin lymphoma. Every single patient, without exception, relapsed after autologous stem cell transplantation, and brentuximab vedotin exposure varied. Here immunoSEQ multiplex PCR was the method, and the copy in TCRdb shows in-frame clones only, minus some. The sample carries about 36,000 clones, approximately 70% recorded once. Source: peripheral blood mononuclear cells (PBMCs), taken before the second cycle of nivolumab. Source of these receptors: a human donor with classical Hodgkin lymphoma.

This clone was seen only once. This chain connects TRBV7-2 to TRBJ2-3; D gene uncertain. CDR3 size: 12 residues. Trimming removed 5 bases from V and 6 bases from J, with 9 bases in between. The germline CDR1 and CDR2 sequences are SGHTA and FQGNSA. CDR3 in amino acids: CASSTPRDTQYF. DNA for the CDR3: TGTGCCAGCAGCACCCCAAGGGATACGCAGTATTTT. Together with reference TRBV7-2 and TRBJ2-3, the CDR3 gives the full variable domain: GAGVSQSPSNKVTEKGKDVELRCDPISGHTALYWYRQSLGQGLEFLIYFQGNSAPDKSGLPSDRFSAERTGGSVSTLTIQRTQQEDSAVYLCASSTPRDTQYFGPGTRLTVL.

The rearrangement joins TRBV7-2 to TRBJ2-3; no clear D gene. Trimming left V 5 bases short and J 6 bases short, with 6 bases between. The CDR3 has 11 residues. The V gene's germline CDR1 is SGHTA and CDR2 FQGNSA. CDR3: CASSPRDTQYF. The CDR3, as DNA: TGTGCCAGCAGCCCTAGGGATACGCAGTATTTT.

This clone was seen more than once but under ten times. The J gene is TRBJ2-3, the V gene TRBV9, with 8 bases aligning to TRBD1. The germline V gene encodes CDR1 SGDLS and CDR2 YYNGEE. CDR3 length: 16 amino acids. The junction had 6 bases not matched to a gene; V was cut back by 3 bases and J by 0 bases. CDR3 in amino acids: CASSDGQGPSTDTQYF. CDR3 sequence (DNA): TGTGCCAGCAGCGACGGACAGGGACCTAGCACAGATACGCAGTATTTT.

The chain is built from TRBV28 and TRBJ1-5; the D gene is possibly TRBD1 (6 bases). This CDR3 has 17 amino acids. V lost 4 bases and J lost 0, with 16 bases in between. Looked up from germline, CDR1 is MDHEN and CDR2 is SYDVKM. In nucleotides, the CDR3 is TGTGCCAGCAGTTCCCCGTGGGGGGCAACTAGCAATCAGCCCCAGCATTTT. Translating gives CASSSPWGATSNQPQHF.

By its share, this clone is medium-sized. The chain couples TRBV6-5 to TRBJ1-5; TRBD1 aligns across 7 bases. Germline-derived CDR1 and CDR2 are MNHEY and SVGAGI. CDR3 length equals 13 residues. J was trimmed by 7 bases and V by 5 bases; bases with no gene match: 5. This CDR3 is CASSRAGGQPQHF. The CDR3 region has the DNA TGTGCCAGCAGTCGTGCAGGGGGGCAGCCCCAGCATTTT.

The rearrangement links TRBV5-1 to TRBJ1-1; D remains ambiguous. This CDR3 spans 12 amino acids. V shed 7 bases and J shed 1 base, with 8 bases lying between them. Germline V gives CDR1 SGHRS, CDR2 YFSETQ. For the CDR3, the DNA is TGCGCCAGCTCGGGAGAGAACACTGAAGCTTTCTTT. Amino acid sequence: CASSGENTEAFF.

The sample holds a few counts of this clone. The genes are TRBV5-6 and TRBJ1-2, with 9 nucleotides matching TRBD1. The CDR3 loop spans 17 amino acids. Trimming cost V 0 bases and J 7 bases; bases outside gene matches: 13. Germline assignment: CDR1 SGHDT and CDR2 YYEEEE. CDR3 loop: CASSLDGTGYVFGGYTF. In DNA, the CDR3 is TGTGCCAGCAGCTTGGACGGGACAGGGTATGTTTTTGGTGGCTACACCTTC. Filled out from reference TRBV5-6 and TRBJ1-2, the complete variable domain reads DAGVTQSPTHLIKTRGQQVTLRCSPKSGHDTVSWYQQALGQGPQFIFQYYEEEERQRGNFPDRFSGHQFPNYSSELNVNALLLGDSALYLCASSLDGTGYVFGGYTFGSGTRLTVV.

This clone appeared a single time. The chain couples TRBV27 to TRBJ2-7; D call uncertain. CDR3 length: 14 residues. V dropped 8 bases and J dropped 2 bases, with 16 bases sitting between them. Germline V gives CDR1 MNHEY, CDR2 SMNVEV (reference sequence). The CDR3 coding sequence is TGTGCCAGCCAGTCGGTTCCGAGAGCCTACGAGCAGTACTTC. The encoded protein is CASQSVPRAYEQYF.

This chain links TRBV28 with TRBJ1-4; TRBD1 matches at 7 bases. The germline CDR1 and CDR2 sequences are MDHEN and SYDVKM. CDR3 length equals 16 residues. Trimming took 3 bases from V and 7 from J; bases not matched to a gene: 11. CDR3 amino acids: CASSFQQGFNGEKLFF. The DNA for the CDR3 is TGTGCCAGCAGTTTCCAACAGGGGTTTAATGGTGAAAAACTGTTTTTT.

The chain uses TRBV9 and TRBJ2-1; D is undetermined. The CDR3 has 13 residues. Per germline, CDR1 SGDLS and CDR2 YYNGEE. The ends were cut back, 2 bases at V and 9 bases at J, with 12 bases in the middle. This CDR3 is CASSVSSSAEQFF. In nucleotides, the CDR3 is TGTGCCAGCAGCGTCAGTAGCTCTGCTGAGCAGTTCTTC.

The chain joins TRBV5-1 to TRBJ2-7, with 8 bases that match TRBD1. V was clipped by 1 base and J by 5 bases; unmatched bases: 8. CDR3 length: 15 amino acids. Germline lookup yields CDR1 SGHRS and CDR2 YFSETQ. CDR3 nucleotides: TGCGCCAGCAGCTTGCTAGGACAGGGAACCCACGAGCAGTACTTC. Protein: CASSLLGQGTHEQYF.

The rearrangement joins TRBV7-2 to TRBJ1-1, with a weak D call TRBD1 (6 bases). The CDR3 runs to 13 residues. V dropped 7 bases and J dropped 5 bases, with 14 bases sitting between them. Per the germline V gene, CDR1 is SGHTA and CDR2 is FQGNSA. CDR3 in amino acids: CASTFGGGTEAFF. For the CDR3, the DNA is TGTGCCAGCACCTTTGGAGGGGGGACTGAAGCTTTCTTT.

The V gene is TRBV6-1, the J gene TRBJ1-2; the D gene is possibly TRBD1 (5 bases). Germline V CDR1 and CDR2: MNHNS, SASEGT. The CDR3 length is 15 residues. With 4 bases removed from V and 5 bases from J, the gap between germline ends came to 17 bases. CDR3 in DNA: TGTGCCAGCAGTGTAGACAGAGCGGGGTTTTATGGCTACACCTTC. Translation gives CASSVDRAGFYGYTF.

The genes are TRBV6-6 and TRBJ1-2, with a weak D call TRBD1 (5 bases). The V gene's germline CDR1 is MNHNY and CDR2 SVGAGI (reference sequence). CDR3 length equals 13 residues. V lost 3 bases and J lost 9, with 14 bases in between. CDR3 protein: CASSYPRQGRYTF. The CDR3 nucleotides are TGTGCCAGCAGTTATCCTCGGCAGGGCCGCTACACCTTC.

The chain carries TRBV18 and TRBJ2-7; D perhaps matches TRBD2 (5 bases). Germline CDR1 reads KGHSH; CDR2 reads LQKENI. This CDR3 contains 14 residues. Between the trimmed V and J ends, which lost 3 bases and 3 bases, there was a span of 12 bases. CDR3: CASSPKTGSYEQYF. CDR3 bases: TGTGCCAGCTCACCTAAGACGGGGAGCTACGAGCAGTACTTC. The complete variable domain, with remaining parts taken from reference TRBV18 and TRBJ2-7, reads NAGVMQNPRHLVRRRGQEARLRCSPMKGHSHVYWYRQLPEEGLKFMVYLQKENIIDESGMPKERFSAEFPKEGPSILRIQQVVRGDSAAYFCASSPKTGSYEQYFGPGTRLTVT.

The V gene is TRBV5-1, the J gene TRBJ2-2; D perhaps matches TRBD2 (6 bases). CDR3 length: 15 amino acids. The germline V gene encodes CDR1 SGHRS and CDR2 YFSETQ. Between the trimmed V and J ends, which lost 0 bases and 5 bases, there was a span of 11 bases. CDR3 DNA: TGCGCCAGCAGCTTGGCAGCGGAGGGAACCGGGGAGCTGTTTTTT. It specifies CASSLAAEGTGELFF.

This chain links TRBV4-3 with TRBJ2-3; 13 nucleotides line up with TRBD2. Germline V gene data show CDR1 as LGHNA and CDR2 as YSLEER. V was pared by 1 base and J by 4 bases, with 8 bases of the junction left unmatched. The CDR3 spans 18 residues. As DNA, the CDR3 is TGCGCCAGCAGCCAAGGGCCAGGACTAGCGGGAGTGGCAGATACGCAGTATTTT. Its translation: CASSQGPGLAGVADTQYF.

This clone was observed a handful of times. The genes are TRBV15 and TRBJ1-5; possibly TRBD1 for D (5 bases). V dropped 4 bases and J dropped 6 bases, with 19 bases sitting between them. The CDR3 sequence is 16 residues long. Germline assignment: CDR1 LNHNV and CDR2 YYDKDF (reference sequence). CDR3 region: CATSKQVRSVGQPQHF. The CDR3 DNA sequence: TGTGCCACCAGCAAACAGGTCAGGTCGGTGGGTCAGCCCCAGCATTTT.

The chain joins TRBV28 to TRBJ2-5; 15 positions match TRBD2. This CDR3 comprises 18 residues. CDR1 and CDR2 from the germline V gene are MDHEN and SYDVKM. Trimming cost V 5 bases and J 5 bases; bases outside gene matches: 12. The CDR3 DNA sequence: TGTGCCAGCAGTCCCTGGACTAGCGGGAGGGCAGGGGACGAGACCCAGTACTTC. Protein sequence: CASSPWTSGRAGDETQYF. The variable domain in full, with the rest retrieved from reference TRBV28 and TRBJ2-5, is DVKVTQSSRYLVKRTGEKVFLECVQDMDHENMFWYRQDPGLGLRLIYFSYDVKMKEKGDIPEGYSVSREKKERFSLILESASTNQTSMYLCASSPWTSGRAGDETQYFGPGTRLLVL.

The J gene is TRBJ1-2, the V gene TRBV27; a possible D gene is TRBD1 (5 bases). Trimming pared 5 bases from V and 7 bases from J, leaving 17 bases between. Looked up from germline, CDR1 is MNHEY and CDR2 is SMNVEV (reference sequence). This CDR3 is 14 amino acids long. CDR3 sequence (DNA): TGTGCCAGCAGTACCCGACAGTTGGCTGCTGGCTACACCTTC. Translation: CASSTRQLAAGYTF.